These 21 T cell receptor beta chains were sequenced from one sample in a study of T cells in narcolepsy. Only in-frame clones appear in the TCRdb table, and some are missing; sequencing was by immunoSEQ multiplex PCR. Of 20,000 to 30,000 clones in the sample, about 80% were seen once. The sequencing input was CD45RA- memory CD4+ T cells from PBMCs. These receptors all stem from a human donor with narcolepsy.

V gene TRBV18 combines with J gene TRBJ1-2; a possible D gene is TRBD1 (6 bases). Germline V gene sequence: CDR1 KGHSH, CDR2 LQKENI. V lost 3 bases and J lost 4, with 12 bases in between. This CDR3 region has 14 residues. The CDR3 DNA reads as TGTGCCAGCTCACCGAAGACAGGCTTCTATGGCTACACCTTC. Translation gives CASSPKTGFYGYTF.

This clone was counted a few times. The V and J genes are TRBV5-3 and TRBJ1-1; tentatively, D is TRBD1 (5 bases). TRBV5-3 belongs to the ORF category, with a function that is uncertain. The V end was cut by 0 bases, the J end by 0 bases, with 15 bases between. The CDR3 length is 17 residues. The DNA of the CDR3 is TGTGCCAGAAGCTTGGGGCTTCCGGGACGGGTGAACACTGAAGCTTTCTTT. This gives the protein CARSLGLPGRVNTEAFF.

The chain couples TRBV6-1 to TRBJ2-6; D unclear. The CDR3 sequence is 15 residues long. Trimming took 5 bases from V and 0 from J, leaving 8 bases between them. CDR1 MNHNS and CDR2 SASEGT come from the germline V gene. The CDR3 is CASSPRGSGANVLTF. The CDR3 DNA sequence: TGTGCCAGCAGTCCCCGAGGCTCTGGGGCCAACGTCCTGACTTTC.

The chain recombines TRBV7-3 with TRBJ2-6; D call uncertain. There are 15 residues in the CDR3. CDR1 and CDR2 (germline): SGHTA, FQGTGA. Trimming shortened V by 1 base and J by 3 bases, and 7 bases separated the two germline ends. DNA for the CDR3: TGTGCCAGCAGCTTAAATGGGTTTGGGGCCAACGTCCTGACTTTC. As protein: CASSLNGFGANVLTF.

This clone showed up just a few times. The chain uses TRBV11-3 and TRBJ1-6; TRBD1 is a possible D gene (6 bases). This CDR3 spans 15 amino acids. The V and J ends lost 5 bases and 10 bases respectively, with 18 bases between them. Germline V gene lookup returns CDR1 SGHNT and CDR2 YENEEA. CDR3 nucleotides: TGTGCCAGCAGCCATTACAGGGAATTAGGGTCACCCCTCCACTTT. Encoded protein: CASSHYRELGSPLHF.

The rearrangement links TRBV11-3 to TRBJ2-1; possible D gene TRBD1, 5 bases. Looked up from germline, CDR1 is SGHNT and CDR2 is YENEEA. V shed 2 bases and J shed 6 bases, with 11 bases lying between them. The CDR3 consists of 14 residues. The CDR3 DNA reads TGTGCCAGCAGCTTAATGGCGACAGCCAATGAGCAGTTCTTC. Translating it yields CASSLMATANEQFF.

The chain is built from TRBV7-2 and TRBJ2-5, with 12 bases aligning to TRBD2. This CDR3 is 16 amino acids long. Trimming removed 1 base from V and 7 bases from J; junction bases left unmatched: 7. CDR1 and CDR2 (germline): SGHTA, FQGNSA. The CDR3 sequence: CASSLVASGGEGTQYF. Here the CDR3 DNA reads TGTGCCAGCAGCTTAGTGGCTAGCGGGGGGGAAGGGACCCAGTACTTC.

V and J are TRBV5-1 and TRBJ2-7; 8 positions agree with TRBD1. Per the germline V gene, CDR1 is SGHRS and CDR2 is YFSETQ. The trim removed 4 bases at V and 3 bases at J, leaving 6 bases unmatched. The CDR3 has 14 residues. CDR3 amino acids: CASSIGQGGYEQYF. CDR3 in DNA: TGCGCCAGCAGCATCGGACAGGGAGGCTACGAGCAGTACTTC.

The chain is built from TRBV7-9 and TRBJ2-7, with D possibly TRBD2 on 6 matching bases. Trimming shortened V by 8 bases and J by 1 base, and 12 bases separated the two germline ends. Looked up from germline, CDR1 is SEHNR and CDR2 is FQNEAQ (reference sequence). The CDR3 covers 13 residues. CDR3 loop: CASENGGSYEQYF. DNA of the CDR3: TGTGCCAGCGAGAATGGGGGGTCCTACGAGCAGTACTTC.

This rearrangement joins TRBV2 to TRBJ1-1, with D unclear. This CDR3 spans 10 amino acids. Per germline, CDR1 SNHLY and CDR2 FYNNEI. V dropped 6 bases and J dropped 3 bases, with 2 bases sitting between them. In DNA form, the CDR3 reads TGTGCCAGCAGACACACTGAAGCTTTCTTT. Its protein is CASRHTEAFF.

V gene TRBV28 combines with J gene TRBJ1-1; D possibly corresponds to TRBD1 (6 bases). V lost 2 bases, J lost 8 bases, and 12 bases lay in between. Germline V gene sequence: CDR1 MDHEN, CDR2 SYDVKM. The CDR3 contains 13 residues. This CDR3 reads CASSLISGTEAFF. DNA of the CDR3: TGTGCCAGCAGTTTAATTAGTGGGACAGAAGCTTTCTTT.

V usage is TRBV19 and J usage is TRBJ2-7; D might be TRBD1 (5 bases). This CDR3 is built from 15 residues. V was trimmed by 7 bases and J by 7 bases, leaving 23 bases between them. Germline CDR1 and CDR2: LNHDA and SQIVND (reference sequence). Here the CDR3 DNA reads TGTGCCAGTATCGACCGACAGACCCCAGGCACAGAGCAGTACTTC. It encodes CASIDRQTPGTEQYF. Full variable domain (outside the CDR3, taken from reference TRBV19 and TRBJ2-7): DGGITQSPKYLFRKEGQNVTLSCEQNLNHDAMYWYRQDPGQGLRLIYYSQIVNDFQKGDIAEGYSVSREKKESFPLTVTSAQKNPTAFYLCASIDRQTPGTEQYFGPGTRLTVT.

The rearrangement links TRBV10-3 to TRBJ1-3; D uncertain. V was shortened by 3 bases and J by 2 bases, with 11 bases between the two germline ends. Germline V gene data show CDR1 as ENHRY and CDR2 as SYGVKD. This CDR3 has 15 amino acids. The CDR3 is CAISEKGITGNTIYF. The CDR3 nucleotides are TGTGCCATCAGTGAAAAGGGAATAACTGGAAACACCATATATTTT.

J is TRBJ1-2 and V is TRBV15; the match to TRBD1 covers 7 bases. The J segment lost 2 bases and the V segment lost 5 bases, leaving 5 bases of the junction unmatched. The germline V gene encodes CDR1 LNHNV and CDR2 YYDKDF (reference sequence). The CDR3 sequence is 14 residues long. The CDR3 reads CATSWGQQNYGYTF. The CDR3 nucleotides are TGTGCCACCAGCTGGGGACAGCAGAACTATGGCTACACCTTC.

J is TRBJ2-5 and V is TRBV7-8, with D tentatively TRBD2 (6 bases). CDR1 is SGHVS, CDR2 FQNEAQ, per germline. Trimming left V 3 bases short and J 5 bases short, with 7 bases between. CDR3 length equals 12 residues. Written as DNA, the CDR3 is TGTGCCAGCAGCTTCGGAGGGGAGACCCAGTACTTC. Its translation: CASSFGGETQYF.

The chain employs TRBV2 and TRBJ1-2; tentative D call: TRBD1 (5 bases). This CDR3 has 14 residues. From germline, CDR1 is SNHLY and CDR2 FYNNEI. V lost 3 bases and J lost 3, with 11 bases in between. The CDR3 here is CASSDWPGDYGYTF. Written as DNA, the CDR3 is TGTGCCAGCAGTGATTGGCCGGGGGACTATGGCTACACCTTC. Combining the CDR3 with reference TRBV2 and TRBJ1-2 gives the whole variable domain EPEVTQTPSHQVTQMGQEVILRCVPISNHLYFYWYRQILGQKVEFLVSFYNNEISEKSEIFDDQFSVERPDGSNFTLKIRSTKLEDSAMYFCASSDWPGDYGYTFGSGTRLTVV.

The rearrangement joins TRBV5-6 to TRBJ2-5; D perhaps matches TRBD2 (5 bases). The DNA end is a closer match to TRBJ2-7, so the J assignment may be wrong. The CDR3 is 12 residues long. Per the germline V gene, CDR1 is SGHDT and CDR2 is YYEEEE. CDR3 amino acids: CASSPAGGEQYF. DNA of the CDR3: TGTGCCAGCAGCCCTGCAGGAGGCGAGCAGTACTTC.

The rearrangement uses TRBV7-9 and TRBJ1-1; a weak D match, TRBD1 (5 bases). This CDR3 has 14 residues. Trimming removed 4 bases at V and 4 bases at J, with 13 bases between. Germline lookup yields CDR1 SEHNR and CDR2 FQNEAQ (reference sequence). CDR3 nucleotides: TGTGCCAGCAGCTGGGAAGGGGTCGGCACTGAAGCTTTCTTT. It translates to CASSWEGVGTEAFF. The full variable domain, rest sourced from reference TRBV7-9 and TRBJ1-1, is DTGVSQNPRHKITKRGQNVTFRCDPISEHNRLYWYRQTLGQGPEFLTYFQNEAQLEKSRLLSDRFSAERPKGSFSTLEIQRTEQGDSAMYLCASSWEGVGTEAFFGQGTRLTVV.

The CDR3 bases are TGTGCCAGCAGCATGCTACAGAGCTCCTACAATGAGCAGTTCTTC. Residues: CASSMLQSSYNEQFF. The chain couples TRBV9 to TRBJ2-1, with D uncertain. V lost 4 bases to trimming and J lost 0 bases, with 11 bases between them. CDR1 is SGDLS and CDR2 is YYNGEE in the germline V gene. CDR3 length: 15 amino acids.

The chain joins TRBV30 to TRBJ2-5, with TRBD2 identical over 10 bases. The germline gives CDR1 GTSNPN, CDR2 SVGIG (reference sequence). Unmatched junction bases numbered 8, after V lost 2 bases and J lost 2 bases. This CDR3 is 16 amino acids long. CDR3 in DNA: TGTGCCTGGAGTTCAGGACTAGCGGACTCTCAAGAGACCCAGTACTTC. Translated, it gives CAWSSGLADSQETQYF.

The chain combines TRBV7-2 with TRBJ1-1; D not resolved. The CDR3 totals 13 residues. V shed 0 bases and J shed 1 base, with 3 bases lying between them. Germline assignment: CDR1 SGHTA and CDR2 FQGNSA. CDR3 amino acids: CASSLAPNTEAFF. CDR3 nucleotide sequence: TGTGCCAGCAGCTTAGCGCCGAACACTGAAGCTTTCTTT.